A single sample gave rise to the 32 T cell receptor beta chains below, sequenced in a study of regulatory T cells in long-lasting Graves disease (dated by TCRdb to about 2021). The library was built by means of multiplex PCR. This sample was sequenced with an Illumina HiSeq 4000. To build TCR beta libraries, CDR3 regions were amplified by Arm-PCR using iRepertoire HTBI primers. Using fastp at Q25 and MiXCR, TCRdb reprocessed the public reads and kept productive beta chains. Rows are combined by CDR3 protein, so each entry shows the most common genes and DNA. The sample table contains about 520,000 distinct CDR3 sequences; only one count was recorded for about 11% of them. Jointly, the top ten make up around 10% of the sample. The time point tag for this specimen amounts to: newly diagnosed GD, antithyroid drugs for less than 3 months. RNA was extracted from PBMCs in TRIzol for both TCR sequencing and RNA sequencing.

This sample was shared with a second study, whose subject was T cells in Graves' hyperthyroidism and ophthalmopathy.

The specimen was peripheral blood mononuclear cells (PBMCs), collected at new diagnosis, from a patient treated with antithyroid drugs. All receptors come from a woman between 25 and 40 years old with Graves disease. Donor details come from another sample of the same person, matched by shared clones.

This clonotype has just a few counts. The chain is built from TRBV18 and TRBJ2-6; 12 bases line up with TRBD1. This CDR3 is 19 amino acids long. CDR1 KGHSH and CDR2 LQKENI come from the germline V gene. V trimming: 1 base; J trimming: 4 bases; junction bases outside the gene matches: 8. The CDR3 protein is CASSPLWDRGRLGANVLTF. For the CDR3, the DNA is TGTGCCAGCTCACCACTATGGGACAGGGGGCGCTTAGGGGCCAACGTCCTGACTTTC.

The gene calls are TRBV14 and TRBJ1-1; no firm D call. Germline lookup yields CDR1 SGHDN and CDR2 FVKESK. The CDR3 runs to 13 residues. V shed 3 bases and J shed 5 bases, with 10 bases lying between them. The CDR3 DNA reads TGTGCCAGCAGCCAGATCGGGAGGACTGAAGCTTTCTTT. Amino acid sequence: CASSQIGRTEAFF.

This clonotype was counted between two and nine times. The chain is built from TRBV5-1 and TRBJ1-2, with D perhaps TRBD1 (6 bases). The CDR3 runs 13 residues. CDR1 and CDR2 from the germline V gene are SGHRS and YFSETQ. V gave up 0 bases and J gave up 8 bases, with 11 bases separating them. The CDR3 DNA reads as TGCGCCAGCAGCTTGGGGGGGCAATACGGCTACACCTTC. Amino acids: CASSLGGQYGYTF.

In this sample, this clonotype turned up a few times. The chain joins TRBV28 to TRBJ2-2; 9 bases match TRBD2. CDR1 is MDHEN and CDR2 is SYDVKM in the germline V gene. The CDR3 covers 14 residues. Unmatched junction bases numbered 5, after V lost 6 bases and J lost 6 bases. The CDR3 protein is CASRSSGAPGELFF. In DNA, the CDR3 is TGTGCCAGCAGGTCTAGCGGGGCACCCGGGGAGCTGTTTTTT.

This clonotype was seen many times. The rearrangement links TRBV5-6 to TRBJ1-1; D remains unclear. This CDR3 region has 15 residues. Germline V gives CDR1 SGHDT, CDR2 YYEEEE. Trimming pared 3 bases from V and 5 bases from J, leaving 17 bases between. CDR3 bases: TGTGCCAGCAGCTCGATGGACCCACTCGGAACTGAAGCTTTCTTT. It codes for CASSSMDPLGTEAFF. The full variable domain, rest sourced from reference TRBV5-6 and TRBJ1-1, is DAGVTQSPTHLIKTRGQQVTLRCSPKSGHDTVSWYQQALGQGPQFIFQYYEEEERQRGNFPDRFSGHQFPNYSSELNVNALLLGDSALYLCASSSMDPLGTEAFFGQGTRLTVV.

The gene calls are TRBV19 and TRBJ1-1; D gene ambiguous. This CDR3 region has 15 residues. The V end lost 4 bases, the J end lost 5 bases, and 17 bases lay between the germline ends. The germline gives CDR1 LNHDA, CDR2 SQIVND (reference sequence). CDR3 residues: CASSKKDVEGTEAFF. CDR3 coding DNA: TGTGCCAGTAGTAAAAAGGACGTTGAAGGAACTGAAGCTTTCTTT.

This clonotype occurred a few times. Just one base apart from a much larger clone, this may be a read error. The chain has TRBV28 and TRBJ1-1, with D perhaps TRBD1 (5 bases). The CDR3 has 13 residues. Germline CDR1 reads MDHEN; CDR2 reads SYDVKM. The CDR3 region is CASRETENTGAFF. CDR3 DNA: TGTGCCAGCAGAGAGACAGAGAACACTGGAGCTTTCTTT.

This clonotype occurred many times. V and J are TRBV6-1 and TRBJ1-1; 11 bases align to TRBD1. V shed 6 bases and J 5 bases; nucleotides not matched to a gene: 17. This CDR3 contains 18 residues. CDR1 and CDR2 from the germline V gene are MNHNS and SASEGT. The CDR3 nucleotides read TGTGCCAGCAGGATTGGTCTTACGGGGGACAGGGGGTGGACTGAAGCTTTCTTT. This translates into CASRIGLTGDRGWTEAFF.

This clonotype has a count of ten or more. This sequence joins TRBV28 and TRBJ2-2; 9 bases are a match to TRBD1. Per the germline V gene, CDR1 is MDHEN and CDR2 is SYDVKM. This CDR3 contains 16 residues. The V gene end was trimmed by 5 bases and the J gene end by 6 bases; junction bases not matched to a gene: 10. DNA of the CDR3: TGTGCCAGCAGTGTAATATCCGGGACAGGGCCCGGGGAGCTGTTTTTT. Translating it yields CASSVISGTGPGELFF.

This clonotype was seen many times. CDR3 protein: CASSSFWTSGRKDEQFF. For the CDR3, the DNA is TGTGCCAGCAGCTCATTCTGGACTAGCGGGAGGAAAGACGAGCAGTTCTTC. V and J are TRBV11-2 and TRBJ2-1; 14 bases agree with TRBD2. This CDR3 region has 17 residues. J was trimmed by 10 bases and V by 4 bases; bases with no gene match: 12. Germline V gives CDR1 SGHAT, CDR2 FQNNGV.

The table lists this clonotype with many counts. The chain combines TRBV5-8 with TRBJ1-2; D is perhaps TRBD1 (6 bases). Germline V CDR1 and CDR2: SGHTS, YDEGEE. CDR3 length: 16 residues. Trimming took 0 bases from V and 8 from J, leaving 20 bases between them. The DNA of the CDR3 is TGTGCCAGCAGCTTGGCGGCGGGGAACAGGGTTAACGGCTACACCTTC. Protein product: CASSLAAGNRVNGYTF.

This clonotype was seen repeatedly, ten times or more. The chain recombines TRBV6-1 with TRBJ1-2; D is perhaps TRBD1 (6 bases). Trimming shortened V by 7 bases and J by 12 bases, and 39 bases separated the two germline ends. The CDR3 length is 19 residues. From germline, CDR1 is MNHNS and CDR2 SASEGT. CDR3 nucleotide sequence: TGTGCCAGCACCGACCGATGGGGGGCTTTACAAGTCCGAGCGGATGCTCACACCTTC. Amino acids: CASTDRWGALQVRADAHTF.

Ten or more counts support this clonotype. The gene calls are TRBV20-1 and TRBJ2-3, with unresolved D. V shed 0 bases and J shed 1 base, with 11 bases lying between them. This CDR3 is built from 15 residues. Looked up from germline, CDR1 is DFQATT and CDR2 is SNEGSKA (reference sequence). This CDR3 reads CSARDFNSGTDTQYF. Here the CDR3 DNA reads TGCAGTGCTAGAGATTTCAACAGCGGCACAGATACGCAGTATTTT.

This clonotype was found many times. V is TRBV9 and J is TRBJ2-1; TRBD2 matches 7 bases. There are 14 residues in the CDR3. Trimming removed 6 bases from V and 1 base from J; junction bases left unmatched: 4. Per germline, CDR1 SGDLS and CDR2 YYNGEE. The CDR3 region is CASNRGESYNEQFF. The CDR3 DNA sequence: TGTGCCAGCAACCGGGGGGAGTCCTACAATGAGCAGTTCTTC. Full variable domain (rest looked up from reference TRBV9 and TRBJ2-1): DSGVTQTPKHLITATGQRVTLRCSPRSGDLSVYWYQQSLDQGLQFLIQYYNGEERAKGNILERFSAQQFPDLHSELNLSSLELGDSALYFCASNRGESYNEQFFGPGTRLTVL.

At least ten counts were recorded for this clonotype. The V call is TRBV15, the J call TRBJ1-4; 9 positions match TRBD1. The CDR3 runs to 17 residues. V lost 4 bases and J lost 4; bases outside the gene matches: 10. CDR1 is LNHNV and CDR2 is YYDKDF in the germline V gene (reference sequence). This CDR3 reads CATSTSDRGEGNEKLFF. CDR3 nucleotides: TGTGCCACCAGCACCTCGGACAGGGGCGAGGGTAATGAAAAACTGTTTTTT.

V gene TRBV12-3 or TRBV12-4 combines with J gene TRBJ2-7; 11 nucleotides align to TRBD1. V lost 2 bases, J lost 3 bases, and 3 bases stayed unmatched. CDR3 length: 15 amino acids. DNA of the CDR3: TGTGCCAGCAGTTTAATCGGGACAGGGGGCTACGAGCAGTACTTC. Encoded protein: CASSLIGTGGYEQYF.

In the case of this clonotype: The junction departs from the called germline gene at one end, perhaps through a read error. This rearrangement joins TRBV18 to TRBJ2-1; 7 positions agree with TRBD2. This CDR3 spans 15 amino acids. Per germline, CDR1 KGHSH and CDR2 LQKENI. CDR3 protein: CASSPGGESGNERFF. The DNA of the CDR3 is TGTGCCAGCTCACCAGGGGGGGAGTCTGGCAATGAGCGGTTCTTC.

This clonotype has ten or more counts. The chain has TRBV7-8 and TRBJ1-1; tentatively, D is TRBD1 (5 bases). The V and J ends lost 1 base and 0 bases respectively, with 6 bases between them. The CDR3 totals 14 residues. CDR1 is SGHVS and CDR2 is FQNEAQ in the germline V gene. The CDR3 nucleotides read TGTGCCAGCAGCTTAGTGGGGGTGAACACTGAAGCTTTCTTT. As protein: CASSLVGVNTEAFF.

This chain joins TRBV12-3 or TRBV12-4 and TRBJ1-2; D gene ambiguous. V lost 7 bases, J lost 4 bases, and 7 bases lay in between. CDR3 length: 11 residues. CDR3 loop: CASTQSYGYTF. In nucleotides, the CDR3 is TGTGCCAGCACTCAAAGCTATGGCTACACCTTC.

This clonotype turned up a few times. The genes are TRBV5-1 and TRBJ2-5; D possibly uses TRBD1 or TRBD2 (5 bases each). Germline V CDR1 and CDR2: SGHRS, YFSETQ. V was trimmed by 2 bases and J by 5 bases, leaving 16 bases between them. This CDR3 region has 15 residues. CDR3 sequence (DNA): TGCGCCAGCAGCTTTTATTCATTAGGGGACGAGACCCAGTACTTC. Translation gives CASSFYSLGDETQYF.

This clonotype was seen ten or more times. CDR3 in amino acids: CASSSSSRGNLYEQYF. The CDR3 DNA reads as TGTGCCAGCAGTTCCTCCTCCCGGGGGAACTTGTACGAGCAGTACTTC. The chain employs TRBV28 and TRBJ2-7, with a possible D match to TRBD2 (6 bases). The germline V gene has CDR1 MDHEN and CDR2 SYDVKM. This CDR3 region has 16 residues. The V and J ends lost 4 bases and 4 bases respectively, with 20 bases between them.

This clonotype came up many times. V usage is TRBV7-2 and J usage is TRBJ2-1; 7 bases are shared with TRBD1. The germline V gene has CDR1 SGHTA and CDR2 FQGNSA. J was trimmed by 10 bases and V by 5 bases; bases with no gene match: 8. This CDR3 region has 13 residues. CDR3 DNA: TGTGCCAGCAGCCTTAGACAGGGTAGCGAGCAGTTCTTC. Amino acid sequence: CASSLRQGSEQFF.

This clonotype occurred many times. The chain combines TRBV27 with TRBJ2-5, with 7 positions matching TRBD2. With V trimmed by 3 bases and J by 8 bases, 6 bases remained unmatched. The CDR3 has 13 residues. Germline V CDR1 and CDR2: MNHEY, SMNVEV (reference sequence). The CDR3 reads CASSLGGRGTQYF. CDR3 sequence (DNA): TGTGCCAGCAGTTTGGGAGGGAGGGGAACCCAGTACTTC.

In this sample, this clonotype turned up many times. The chain links TRBV3-1 to TRBJ2-2, with TRBD1 as a possible D gene (6 bases). The CDR3 is 15 residues long. The germline V and J ends were trimmed by 2 bases and 6 bases, with 13 bases remaining between them. Germline values: CDR1 LGHDT, CDR2 YNNKEL (reference sequence). The CDR3: CASSQKPWTAGELFF. The CDR3 nucleotides are TGTGCCAGCAGCCAAAAACCCTGGACAGCCGGGGAGCTGTTTTTT.

The chain combines TRBV11-2 with TRBJ2-2; 7 positions match TRBD2. CDR1 and CDR2 (germline): SGHAT, FQNNGV. The CDR3 is 14 amino acids. The J segment lost 7 bases and the V segment lost 8 bases, leaving 10 bases of the junction unmatched. CDR3 DNA: TGTGCCAGCCTGGCGCGGGAGTATGGCGGGGAGCTGTTTTTT. Amino acid sequence: CASLAREYGGELFF.

V is TRBV5-8 and J is TRBJ2-4, with D maybe TRBD2 (5 bases). The CDR3 spans 15 residues. CDR1 is SGHTS, CDR2 YDEGEE, per germline. V lost 4 bases, J lost 8 bases, and 19 bases lay in between. CDR3: CASSTRWLAADIQYF. In DNA, the CDR3 is TGTGCCAGCAGCACGCGGTGGCTAGCAGCCGACATTCAGTACTTC.

The CDR3 spells CASSLGAGTANYGYTF. The CDR3 bases are TGTGCCAGCAGCTTAGGAGCCGGGACAGCCAACTATGGCTACACCTTC. The V call is TRBV11-3, the J call TRBJ1-2, with TRBD1 matching over 7 bases. The ends lost 1 base at V and 2 bases at J; junction bases unmatched: 7. Germline V gives CDR1 SGHNT, CDR2 YENEEA. The CDR3 is made up of 16 amino acids.

V usage is TRBV19 and J usage is TRBJ2-1, with 7 bases that match TRBD1. Trimming at V came to 3 bases and at J to 3 bases, leaving 2 bases not matched to a gene. Germline V CDR1 and CDR2: LNHDA, SQIVND (reference sequence). The CDR3 contains 14 residues. Written as DNA, the CDR3 is TGTGCCAGTAGTATTGGACAGGTCTACAATGAGCAGTTCTTC. Its translation: CASSIGQVYNEQFF.

Points on this clonotype: This likely stems from a read error, as it lies one base from a far larger clone. V and J are TRBV19 and TRBJ2-3; a possible D gene is TRBD1 (6 bases). The closer fit of TRBJ2-1 to the DNA end suggests the J call may be wrong. This CDR3 is 14 amino acids long. Per germline, CDR1 LNHDA and CDR2 SQIVND (reference sequence). The CDR3 sequence: CASSGWTDRNGQFF. CDR3 bases: TGTGCCAGTAGTGGGTGGACAGACCGGAATGGGCAGTTCTTC.

Many counts were recorded for this clonotype. The J gene is TRBJ2-1, the V gene TRBV2; D assignment may be TRBD1 or TRBD2 (6 bases each). Between the trimmed V and J ends, which lost 8 bases and 5 bases, there was a span of 19 bases. This CDR3 has 15 residues. CDR1 is SNHLY and CDR2 is FYNNEI in the germline V gene. CDR3 coding DNA: TGTGCCAGCGCCCCCAGGTACAGGGAGGACAATGAGCAGTTCTTC. Translation: CASAPRYREDNEQFF.

The table lists this clonotype with many counts. V is TRBV7-2 and J is TRBJ1-5, with D possibly matching TRBD1 (5 bases). The CDR3 loop spans 14 amino acids. Trimming pared 2 bases from V and 6 bases from J, leaving 11 bases between. CDR1 is SGHTA, CDR2 FQGNSA, per germline. The CDR3 coding sequence is TGTGCCAGCAGCTTATCAGGGTTCGGTCAGCCCCAGCATTTT. It yields the protein CASSLSGFGQPQHF.

There are many counts of this clonotype. The V call is TRBV7-2, the J call TRBJ2-1, with TRBD2 matching over 10 bases. This CDR3 spans 19 amino acids. J was trimmed by 8 bases and V by 3 bases; bases with no gene match: 19. Germline CDR1 and CDR2: SGHTA and FQGNSA. The CDR3 loop reads CASSLRRGRSGRAGDEQFF. The CDR3 bases are TGTGCCAGCAGCTTGCGTAGGGGCCGAAGCGGGAGGGCGGGGGATGAGCAGTTCTTC.